The subject of this entry is one TCR beta chain. This sample was included in a study of control samples from healthy donors and cancer patients. The assay was immunoSEQ multiplex PCR, and TCRdb's table has in-frame clones only and misses some. Counted here are roughly 100,000 clones, around 89% occurring once; the ten biggest clones make up roughly 7.7%. The TCR comes from a man under 40 in good health. Material: blood.

For the CDR3, the DNA is TGTGCCAGCAGAGGACAAAACAATTCACCCCTCCACTTT. It yields the protein CASRGQNNSPLHF. This chain uses TRBV12-3 or TRBV12-4 with TRBJ1-6, with D possibly being TRBD1 (5 bases). The CDR3 runs to 13 residues. Trimming pared 6 bases from V and 7 bases from J, leaving 10 bases between.